This TCR gamma chain was captured by sequencing in a study of γδ T cells in repeated Plasmodium falciparum infection. At the level of the study: Donors had four controlled P. falciparum NF54 infections over approximately 600 days.

The table lists this clone with a few counts. Its antigen is unknown. A much larger clonotype is one base distant, so this may be a read error. Study-level results: Compared with Australian children, Malian Vdelta2-negative repertoires seemed more clonal, less diverse, less shared.

This CDR3 is built from 13 residues. J gave up 6 bases and V 5 bases, and 10 bases lay outside the gene matches. Germline loops: CDR1 EGSTGY, CDR2 YDSYTSSV. Sequencing covered both gamma and delta TCR chains per sample. TCRdb re-identified clones in the multiplex PCR reads via CATT. This sample has 25,000 to 35,000 gamma-chain clones, with about 1.5% found just once. Flow sorting of PBMC yielded separate Vgamma9/Vdelta2+ and Vdelta2-negative gammadelta T cell populations for bulk repertoire analysis. Sample: gamma-delta T cells from blood. The V gene is TRGV4, the J gene TRGJ1 or TRGJ2. The J gene is not listed in TCRdb, so it was assigned here from a DNA match to germline. This receptor was identified in a pool of human donors (malaria-infected and uninfected, not separated). CDR3 sequence reads: CATWVLAGYKKLF. For the CDR3, the DNA is TGTGCCACCTGGGTTTTAGCGGGTTATAAGAAACTCTTT.